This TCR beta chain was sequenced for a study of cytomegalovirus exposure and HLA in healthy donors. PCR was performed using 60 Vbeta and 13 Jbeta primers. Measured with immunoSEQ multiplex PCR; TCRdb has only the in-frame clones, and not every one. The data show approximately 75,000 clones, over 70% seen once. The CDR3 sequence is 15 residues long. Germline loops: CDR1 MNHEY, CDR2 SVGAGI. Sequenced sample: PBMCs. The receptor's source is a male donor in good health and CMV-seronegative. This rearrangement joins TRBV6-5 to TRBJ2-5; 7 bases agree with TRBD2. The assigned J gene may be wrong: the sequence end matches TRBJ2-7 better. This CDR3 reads CASNTVASGVYEQYF. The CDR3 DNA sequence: TGTGCCAGCAACACGGTCGCTAGCGGAGTCTACGAGCAGTACTTC.